This T cell receptor (beta chain) was obtained from a study of blood T cells in healthy people across ages. Study-wide findings and caveats: Naive T cell percentage and TCR beta diversity correlated strongly.

In terms of origin and age, donors were healthy Caucasian individuals from Russia aged about 6 to 90. Donors gave roughly 10 milliliters of peripheral blood apiece. This clonotype was picked up one time. Its antigen is not known. Germline values: CDR1 SGHDT, CDR2 YYEEEE. This CDR3 comprises 14 residues. A sample-barcoded 5' primer and a J-beta primer mix were used in a second PCR of roughly 7 to 11 cycles. Each CDR3 protein is one row after TCRdb ran MiXCR on the 5' RACE reads. This sample has 780,000 or so distinct CDR3 sequences; roughly 53% occur once, and the top ten carry approximately 40%. The chain recombines TRBV5-6 with TRBJ2-4; 9 bases are a match to TRBD2. The tail of the sequence fits TRBJ2-7 better, so the J call may be wrong. The sample was blood. The source of this sequence is a man aged 80 or over in good health. CDR3 residues: CASSLLREGYEQYF. The CDR3 DNA follows: TGTGCCAGCAGCTTGTTGCGGGAGGGCTACGAGCAGTACTTC.